The following is a T cell receptor beta chain sequence with its context. What it binds is not known. CDR3 length: 13 amino acids. Trimming pared 5 bases from V and 9 bases from J, leaving 16 bases between. The sample comes from a study of cytomegalovirus exposure and HLA in healthy donors. Study conclusions and caveats: Prior analysis indicated that the majority of TCR beta V segments exhibited productivity approximately 87% or approximately 30% of the time. It was assumed in the presence/absence analyses that sequencing depth was roughly uniform across donors. It was reportedly the case that the classifier diagnosed cytomegalovirus status with high specificity and sensitivity.

The PCR made use of 60 Vbeta and 13 Jbeta primers. The assay was immunoSEQ multiplex PCR, and TCRdb's table has in-frame clones only and misses some. Of around 150,000 clones in the sample, 79% were seen once. This donor's CMV serostatus is unrecorded. The sequence derives from a human donor in good health. Input material: PBMCs. The chain is built from TRBV6-7 and TRBJ1-1; tentative D call: TRBD1 (5 bases). TRBV6-7 is annotated as an ORF whose role is uncertain. CDR3 DNA: TGTGCCAGCAGTGGGACTTCCCGAGGGAAAGCTTTCTTT. It codes for CASSGTSRGKAFF.